These 15 T cell receptor beta chains share one sample of origin, sequenced in a study of blood T cell repertoires in COVID-19. TCRdb keeps only in-frame clones here, not all; method: immunoSEQ multiplex PCR. The repertoire includes 150,000 or so clones, nearly 80% of them detected once, and around 3.2% sits in the top ten. Source material: PBMCs or T cells enriched from blood (not recorded which). The receptors shown here come from a woman aged 50 to 60 who had recovered from COVID-19.

This chain links TRBV7-8 with TRBJ1-1; TRBD1 might be the D (6 bases). Germline V lookup: CDR1 SGHVS, CDR2 FQNEAQ. The CDR3 is 18 residues long. The ends were cut back, 1 base at V and 4 bases at J, with 22 bases in the middle. The CDR3: CASSLGARAGAKGTEAFF. CDR3 bases: TGTGCCAGCAGCTTAGGGGCGCGGGCAGGGGCTAAGGGCACTGAAGCTTTCTTT.

V usage is TRBV11-3 and J usage is TRBJ2-2; 15 bases line up with TRBD2. J gave up 0 bases and V 5 bases, and 4 bases lay outside the gene matches. This CDR3 spans 18 amino acids. Looked up from germline, CDR1 is SGHNT and CDR2 is YENEEA. The CDR3 region has the DNA TGTGCCAGCAGCCCGGGACTAGCGGGGGGTACGAACACCGGGGAGCTGTTTTTT. Its protein is CASSPGLAGGTNTGELFF. Variable domain in full (rest from reference TRBV11-3 and TRBJ2-2): EAGVVQSPRYKIIEKKQPVAFWCNPISGHNTLYWYLQNLGQGPELLIRYENEEAVDDSQLPKDRFSAERLKGVDSTLKIQPAELGDSAVYLCASSPGLAGGTNTGELFFGEGSRLTVL.

This clone was picked up a small number of times. This CDR3 reads CASSRYGGLAGGGELFF. In nucleotides, the CDR3 is TGTGCCAGCAGCCGATATGGGGGACTAGCGGGCGGCGGGGAGCTGTTTTTT. The V call is TRBV14, the J call TRBJ2-2; 12 bases align to TRBD2. Germline V gene data show CDR1 as SGHDN and CDR2 as FVKESK. Trimming took 4 bases from V and 7 from J; bases not matched to a gene: 10. This CDR3 is built from 17 residues.

The chain's CDR3 is CASSLGTDPYGYTF. In nucleotides, the CDR3 is TGTGCCAGCAGCTTAGGGACAGACCCTTATGGCTACACCTTC. The chain combines TRBV7-9 with TRBJ1-2, with D tentatively TRBD1 (6 bases). Trimming removed 1 base at V and 5 bases at J, with 11 bases between. The CDR3 has 14 amino acids. The germline V gene encodes CDR1 SEHNR and CDR2 FQNEAQ (reference sequence). The variable domain in full, completed from reference TRBV7-9 and TRBJ1-2, reads DTGVSQNPRHKITKRGQNVTFRCDPISEHNRLYWYRQTLGQGPEFLTYFQNEAQLEKSRLLSDRFSAERPKGSFSTLEIQRTEQGDSAMYLCASSLGTDPYGYTFGSGTRLTVV.

The CDR3 DNA reads TGTGCCAGCAGGGCTCTCGCAGAGGCGGGAACTGAAGCTTTCTTT. This translates into CASRALAEAGTEAFF. The V gene is TRBV28, the J gene TRBJ1-1; D gene ambiguous. CDR1 is MDHEN and CDR2 is SYDVKM in the germline V gene. Trimming left V 6 bases short and J 5 bases short, with 19 bases between. The CDR3 runs to 15 residues.

V and J are TRBV5-4 and TRBJ2-6, with a weak D call TRBD2 (5 bases). V lost 0 bases, J lost 0 bases, and 7 bases lay in between. The CDR3 is made up of 16 amino acids. Looked up from germline, CDR1 is SGHNT and CDR2 is YYREEE (reference sequence). The CDR3 DNA is TGTGCCAGCAGCTTGGAGGAGGCCTCTGGGGCCAACGTCCTGACTTTC. It specifies CASSLEEASGANVLTF. The full variable domain, rest sourced from reference TRBV5-4 and TRBJ2-6, is ETGVTQSPTHLIKTRGQQVTLRCSSQSGHNTVSWYQQALGQGPQFIFQYYREEENGRGNFPPRFSGLQFPNYSSELNVNALELDDSALYLCASSLEEASGANVLTFGAGSRLTVL.

This clone was seen a few times. The rearrangement joins TRBV30 to TRBJ2-1; TRBD2 matches 7 bases. The CDR3 consists of 15 residues. Germline CDR1 GTSNPN, CDR2 SVGIG (reference sequence). The trim removed 1 base at V and 4 bases at J, leaving 7 bases unmatched. DNA for the CDR3: TGTGCCTGGAGTGCTCGAGGACTAGATTACAATGAGCAGTTCTTC. Amino acid sequence: CAWSARGLDYNEQFF.

This chain joins TRBV5-6 and TRBJ2-4; 7 nucleotides match TRBD2. After removal of 3 bases from V and 13 bases from J, the junction contained 13 bases not matched to a gene. Germline CDR1 SGHDT, CDR2 YYEEEE. CDR3 length: 14 amino acids. CDR3 sequence reads: CASSWGTMGGGQYF. The CDR3 nucleotides are TGTGCCAGCAGCTGGGGGACTATGGGAGGTGGACAGTACTTC.

V and J are TRBV5-1 and TRBJ1-1; 8 positions agree with TRBD1. With V trimmed by 2 bases and J by 1 base, 4 bases remained unmatched. In germline, CDR1 is SGHRS, CDR2 YFSETQ. The length of the CDR3 is 15 residues. DNA for the CDR3: TGCGCCAGCAGCTTATCACAGGGGGGGAACACTGAAGCTTTCTTT. Translating gives CASSLSQGGNTEAFF. Based on the CDR3 plus reference TRBV5-1 and TRBJ1-1, the full variable domain is KAGVTQTPRYLIKTRGQQVTLSCSPISGHRSVSWYQQTPGQGLQFLFEYFSETQRNKGNFPGRFSGRQFSNSRSEMNVSTLELGDSALYLCASSLSQGGNTEAFFGQGTRLTVV.

The rearrangement uses TRBV4-2 and TRBJ1-5, with TRBD1 matching 7 bases. The V gene end was trimmed by 0 bases and the J gene end by 2 bases; junction bases not matched to a gene: 16. The CDR3 contains 20 residues. Germline values: CDR1 LGHNA, CDR2 YNFKEQ. In DNA, the CDR3 is TGTGCCAGCAGCCAAGATTGGGCGGGGACAGCGGCCCGGGGCAATCAGCCCCAGCATTTT. It is translated as CASSQDWAGTAARGNQPQHF.

The genes are TRBV3-1 (or the pseudogene TRBV3-2) and TRBJ2-3; 9 bases fit TRBD2. The CDR3 extends over 19 amino acids. After removal of 4 bases from V and 1 base from J, the junction contained 15 bases not matched to a gene. Germline assignment: CDR1 LGHDT and CDR2 YNNKEL (reference sequence). The CDR3 bases are TGTGCCAGCAGCCGCTTCTCGGCGGGGGGGCGGGCTGGCACAGATACGCAGTATTTT. Amino acids: CASSRFSAGGRAGTDTQYF.

By sample share, this clone is medium-sized. The chain joins TRBV19 to TRBJ2-7, with 9 bases matching TRBD1. The germline CDR1 and CDR2 sequences are LNHDA and SQIVND (reference sequence). The CDR3 is 12 residues long. Germline trimming cut 5 bases from V and 6 bases from J; bases unmatched to any gene: 2. CDR3 DNA: TGTGCCAGTAGTGAGGGACAGGGCGAGCAGTACTTC. Residues: CASSEGQGEQYF.

The chain combines TRBV28 with TRBJ1-1; D is ambiguous. This CDR3 is built from 13 residues. Deletions cut 7 bases from V and 1 base from J, with 10 bases between. Germline values: CDR1 MDHEN, CDR2 SYDVKM. CDR3 DNA sequence: TGTGCCAGCACCTCCCCGGGGAACACTGAAGCTTTCTTT. This gives the protein CASTSPGNTEAFF.

The rearrangement links TRBV2 to TRBJ2-1; a weak D match, TRBD2 (6 bases). V gave up 9 bases and J gave up 6 bases, with 18 bases separating them. This CDR3 is built from 14 residues. Germline CDR1 SNHLY, CDR2 FYNNEI. CDR3 nucleotides: TGTGCCAGAACGTCGGGACTGGCCCTCAATGAGCAGTTCTTC. Protein: CARTSGLALNEQFF. Full variable domain (missing parts from reference TRBV2 and TRBJ2-1): EPEVTQTPSHQVTQMGQEVILRCVPISNHLYFYWYRQILGQKVEFLVSFYNNEISEKSEIFDDQFSVERPDGSNFTLKIRSTKLEDSAMYFCARTSGLALNEQFFGPGTRLTVL.

CDR3 amino acids: CASSLAGTYTGELFF. DNA of the CDR3: TGTGCCAGCAGCTTAGCAGGGACTTACACCGGGGAGCTGTTTTTT. The V gene is TRBV7-2, the J gene TRBJ2-2, with a possible D match to TRBD2 (6 bases). Germline loops: CDR1 SGHTA, CDR2 FQGNSA. The CDR3 is made up of 15 amino acids. With 0 bases removed from V and 3 bases from J, the gap between germline ends came to 8 bases.